This T cell receptor (beta chain) was obtained from a study of tumor-infiltrating lymphocytes in primary liver carcinoma (TCRdb year 2017). In terms of the full investigation: The five patients, three men and two women aged 30 to 69 years, had hepatocellular carcinoma (four) or combined HCC and intrahepatic cholangiocarcinoma (one). A total of 35 specimens from 5 patients underwent TCRbeta repertoire sequencing, comprising 25 or so tumor regions, 5 adjacent noncancerous liver tissues and 5 peripheral blood samples. Each sample produced about 3.5 to 8 million productive TCRbeta reads, and read depth showed no significant difference between tissue types. To link TCRbeta repertoire diversity with the local molecular phenotype, the approximately 23 tumor region samples were profiled using Agilent mRNA microarrays. Reproducibility between technical replicate repertoires was high, with correlation coefficients above 0.98 and mean shared-clone rates approximately 0.91. TCRbeta repertoire sequencing, expression microarrays and whole-exome sequencing were combined in the study across five regions of each liver tumor, with adjacent normal tissue and blood also included. Tumors of the five patients were stage T1-T3 N0M0 with maximum diameters of roughly 4 to 11 cm. Results the study describes overall, beyond this receptor: Only about 7.5-25% of top clones were found in all five regions of a tumor, suggesting spatial heterogeneity of tumor-infiltrating T cells. The top 250 clones accounted for a significantly greater share of the repertoire in tumors than in blood (p = 0.039). The study included only a handful of patients, and the authors note findings should be validated in a larger study. Only the TCR beta chain was sequenced, which likely underestimates true repertoire diversity because unpaired alpha chains were not captured. Repertoire overlap was higher between tumor regions (mean around 35%) than tumor-adjacent (approximately 17%) or tumor-blood (approximately 14%) pairs, consistent with antigen-driven expansion. Since the samples were bulk and unsorted, there was no way to compare CD4+ and CD8+ T cell repertoires.

Starting from approximately 460 ng total RNA, TCRbeta-specific cDNA was produced by reverse transcription with a constant-region primer and ProtoScript II reverse transcriptase. Three nested multiplex PCR rounds, following a slightly modified ARM-PCR procedure, were used to build the TCRbeta libraries. Each of the first two PCR rounds ran for about 10 cycles and used multiplex TRBV1-TRBV30 forward primers together with a Cbeta reverse primer. Sample barcodes and Illumina adapters were added in a final 25-cycle PCR using Deep VentR polymerase. Before sequencing, amplicons of 200-500 bp were purified from gel using a QIAquick gel extraction kit. An Illumina HiSeq 2500 was used to sequence the TCRbeta amplicons, generating 250-bp paired-end reads. As for how the authors treated the data: To recover full CDR3 sequences, reads were quality-trimmed using Trimmomatic v0.33 and paired reads were then merged using FLASH v1.2.11. V, D and J germline segments were assigned to the rearranged TCRbeta sequences using MiGEC v1.2.1b. VDJtools v1.0.0 computed clonotype statistics and Shannon-Wiener diversity indices. To reduce sampling bias, subsequent analyses other than the diversity analysis used only the 250 most abundant clonotypes in each sample. TCRdb applied fastp at Q25 and MiXCR to the public reads, then kept only in-frame beta chains. Entries that share a CDR3 protein sequence are merged under the most common genes and DNA. TCRdb, rather than the study authors, made the V and J calls. The sample includes 40,000 to 50,000 distinct CDR3 sequences, with over 70% observed a single time. The ten largest clones take up around 28% of the sample.

Concerning this clonotype: Its antigen remains unidentified. The CDR3 ends on some other residue instead of the conserved phenylalanine or tryptophan, so this is likely a read error. No DNA is shown, since the ends of the CDR3 on it are uncertain; the CDR3 is the one TCRdb lists.

Inclusive of both ends, the CDR3 amounts to 13 amino acids. Total RNA and DNA were co-extracted without cell sorting from around 20-30 mg of bulk tissue using the AllPrep DNA/RNA mini kit. Between late 2015 and 2016, five patients in China with histopathologically diagnosed primary liver carcinoma had surgical resection. At the time of sampling, the patients were treatment-naive and had chronic HBV infection. Each tumor was sampled at five spatially separated regions: the superior, inferior, left-lateral and right-lateral poles and the tumor centre. Histological examination found more than 80% viable tumor cells in every tumor sample. Fresh tumor and adjacent tissue pieces were bisected; one half was stored in RNAlater at -80°C, the other sent for histology.

The chain is made from TRBV12-3 or TRBV12-4 and TRBJ1-1. The sequencing input was liver tumor tissue from sampling region 3. Reading the label with the study, this specimen's cell subset or site is: tumor region T3, left-lateral pole. The source is a man aged 40-49 years with primary liver carcinoma and hepatitis B virus infection. The CDR3 reads as follows: CASSLSDLTEASY.